This T cell receptor (beta chain) was recovered during a study of lymphopenia after photon versus proton radiotherapy. General study results and limits: Larger post-nadir TCR diversity loss correlated inversely with survival in deceased patients. After the lymphocyte nadir, photon-treated repertoires showed oligoclonal expansion, especially of CD8+ Temra cells. Only patients who died were analyzed for survival; proton advantage is unproven. Under photons, naive T cells and diversity fell while effector/memory populations rose.

The CDR3 has 14 residues. V lost 2 bases to trimming and J lost 2 bases, with 9 bases between them. CDR1 MNHNS and CDR2 SASEGT come from the germline V gene. This clone was picked up one time. Its antigen is as yet unknown. Measured with immunoSEQ multiplex PCR; TCRdb has only the in-frame clones, and not every one. The sample lists approximately 91,000 clones, around four fifths occurring once. Material: peripheral blood, obtained from a patient treated with proton-based radiotherapy. This rearrangement joins TRBV6-1 to TRBJ2-5, with no clear D. This clonotype was sampled from a man aged 60 to 75 with pancreatic cancer. The DNA of the CDR3 is TGTGCCAGCAGTGAACGGTCACAGCAAGAGACCCAGTACTTC. Translated: CASSERSQQETQYF.